This T cell receptor beta chain came from a study of Ad26.COV2.S vaccination and SARS-CoV-2 variants (dated by TCRdb to the early 2020s). With respect to the entire study: Vaccine-arm donors came from COV1001, a multicentre, randomized, double-blind, placebo-controlled phase I-IIa trial of Ad26.COV2.S in healthy adults. The specificity and breadth of SARS-CoV-2-reactive T cell receptors after Ad26.COV2.S vaccination were assessed by TCRbeta repertoire sequencing. Dosing of Ad26.COV2.S was intramuscular, at either 5x10^10 or 1x10^11 viral particles, delivered as one shot or as two shots spaced 56 days apart. Trial participants were randomized into five groups of five: low-dose or high-dose Ad26.COV2.S given once or twice, or placebo on both occasions. Investigators remained blinded to trial group allocation during experiments and outcome assessment. A total of 32 samples were included in the TCR-sequenced set, comprising roughly 19 Ad26.COV2.S vaccine recipients, 5 placebo recipients and 8 SARS-CoV-2 convalescent individuals. What the authors observed across the whole study: It was noted by the authors that total T cell responses may have been underestimated by the TCR breadth and depth analyses. Spike-specific TCR breadth was higher in Ad26.COV2.S recipients than in placebo recipients (P = 0.0014). Substantial breadth of spike-specific CD8+ and CD4+ T cell responses was reported after vaccination. Non-spike TCR breadth was comparable between vaccine and placebo recipients, consistent with the vaccine containing only spike. The study was not powered for comparison of responses between vaccine doses or regimens.

The treatment or condition tag for this specimen amounts to: 15 to 20 received Ad26.COV2.S at low or high dose, single or two shots; several received placebo; per-sample allocation not given. Repertoires of vaccine and placebo recipients were sequenced from samples taken on day 63 after the first injection. Cohort 1b enrolled some 25 adults aged 18-55 years at a single site in Boston, USA, between 29 July and 7 August 2020. Ad26.COV2.S was a replication-incompetent adenovirus type 26 vector that expressed a prefusion-stabilized SARS-CoV-2 spike protein derived from the original Wuhan strain. The table lists this clone with a count of one. The antigen this receptor binds is unknown. Base quality data are lacking; no much larger clone is found one base away. The immunoSEQ Assay was used to sequence TCRbeta CDR3 regions. After extraction, genomic DNA underwent amplification by bias-controlled multiplex PCR, followed by high-throughput sequencing. As for the original processing: Collapsing and filtering of sequences were performed to quantify the absolute abundance of each unique TCRbeta CDR3 region. T cell fraction was estimated by normalizing TCRbeta template counts to usable DNA, which was measured by amplifying reference genes present in all nucleated cells. Repertoire TCRs were annotated as SARS-CoV-2-specific by exact matching of V gene, CDR3 amino acid sequence and J gene to a known reactive TCR set. The reference SARS-CoV-2 TCR set was derived from MIRA and filtered for enrichment in COVID-19-positive ImmuneCODE repertoires, a step that removed public or cross-reactive TCRs. Based on the MIRA antigens, annotated TCRs were further analysed at the level of specific ORF or position within ORF. Breadth was defined as the number of annotated unique rearrangements divided by the total number of unique productive rearrangements, and depth was defined as the summed frequency of the annotated unique rearrangements. TCR breadth was compared between groups using two-sided Wilcoxon rank-sum tests. Here the immuneACCESS table is served through TCRdb, limited to in-frame sequences with V and J called. Missing clones are a known gap in these copies; in checked studies unresolved V genes cover under half, and the rest lacks a known reason. That table supplies the V and J calls and clone size; D and trimming were determined from the DNA. The sample includes around 450,000 clones, with roughly nine tenths observed a single time. The ten largest make up over 2.5% of the sample.

CDR3 length: 16 amino acids, cysteine to phenylalanine. The retained sequence is limited to the CDR3, 48 bases, with the frame set at the first base. According to the germline V gene, CDR1 reads MGHRA and CDR2 reads YSYEKL. The V and J ends are trimmed by 1 base and 0 bases, leaving 12 bases between them. The specimen was peripheral blood, collected in a trial of Ad26.COV2.S vaccine versus placebo. The source is a person between 18 and 65 years old who received the Ad26.COV2.S COVID-19 vaccine or a placebo. The chain links TRBV4-1 with TRBJ1-1; perhaps TRBD1 is the D gene, with 6 bases matching. The nucleotide sequence is TGCGCCAGCAGCCAAGTCCGACAGGTCCTGAACACTGAAGCTTTCTTT. The translation is CASSQVRQVLNTEAFF.